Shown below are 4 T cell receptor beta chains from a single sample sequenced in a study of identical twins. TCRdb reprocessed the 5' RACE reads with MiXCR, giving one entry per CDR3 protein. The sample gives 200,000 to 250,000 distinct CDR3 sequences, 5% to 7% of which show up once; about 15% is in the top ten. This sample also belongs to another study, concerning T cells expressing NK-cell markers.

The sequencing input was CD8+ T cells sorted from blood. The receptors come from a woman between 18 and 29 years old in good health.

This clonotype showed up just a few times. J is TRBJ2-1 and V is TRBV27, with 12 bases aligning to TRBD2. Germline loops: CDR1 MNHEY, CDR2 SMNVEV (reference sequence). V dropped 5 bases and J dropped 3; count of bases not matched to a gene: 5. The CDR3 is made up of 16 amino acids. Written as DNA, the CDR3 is TGTGCCAGCAGTCCCGGGACTAGCGGGTTCTACAATGAGCAGTTCTTC. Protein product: CASSPGTSGFYNEQFF.

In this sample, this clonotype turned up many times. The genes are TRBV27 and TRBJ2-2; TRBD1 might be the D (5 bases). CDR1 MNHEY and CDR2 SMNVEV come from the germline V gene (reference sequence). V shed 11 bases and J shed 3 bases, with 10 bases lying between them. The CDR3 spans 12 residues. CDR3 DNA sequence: TGTGCCTGTCGACAGTACACCGGGGAGCTGTTTTTT. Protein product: CACRQYTGELFF.

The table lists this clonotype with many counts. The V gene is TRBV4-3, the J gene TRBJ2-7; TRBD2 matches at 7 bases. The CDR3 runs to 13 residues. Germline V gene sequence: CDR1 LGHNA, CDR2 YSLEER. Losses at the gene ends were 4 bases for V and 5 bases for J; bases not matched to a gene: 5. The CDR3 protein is CASSPLSGNEQYF. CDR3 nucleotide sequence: TGCGCCAGCAGCCCTTTAAGCGGGAACGAGCAGTACTTC.

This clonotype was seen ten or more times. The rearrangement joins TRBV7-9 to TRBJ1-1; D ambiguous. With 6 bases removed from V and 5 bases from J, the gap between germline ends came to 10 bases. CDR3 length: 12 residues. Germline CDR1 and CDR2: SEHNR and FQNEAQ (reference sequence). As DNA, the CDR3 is TGTGCCAGCAGAGGCCCTCTAACTGAAGCTTTCTTT. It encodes CASRGPLTEAFF.